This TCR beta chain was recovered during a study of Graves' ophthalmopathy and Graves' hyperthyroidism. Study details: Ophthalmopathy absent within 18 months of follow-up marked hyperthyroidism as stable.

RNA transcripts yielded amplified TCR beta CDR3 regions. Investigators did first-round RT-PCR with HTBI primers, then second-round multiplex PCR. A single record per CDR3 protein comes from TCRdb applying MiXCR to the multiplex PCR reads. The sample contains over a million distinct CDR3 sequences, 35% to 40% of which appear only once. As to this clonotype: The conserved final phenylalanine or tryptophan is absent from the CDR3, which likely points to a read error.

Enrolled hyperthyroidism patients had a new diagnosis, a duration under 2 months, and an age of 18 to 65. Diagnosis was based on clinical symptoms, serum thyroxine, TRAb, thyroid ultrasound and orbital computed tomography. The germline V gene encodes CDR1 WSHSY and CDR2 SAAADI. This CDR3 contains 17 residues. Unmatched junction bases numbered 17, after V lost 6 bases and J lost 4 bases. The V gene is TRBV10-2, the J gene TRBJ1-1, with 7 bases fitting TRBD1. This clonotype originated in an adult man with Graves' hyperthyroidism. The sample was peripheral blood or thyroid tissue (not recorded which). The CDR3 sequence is CASSQDSEGGRSTEAFL. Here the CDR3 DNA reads TGCGCCAGCAGCCAAGATTCGGAAGGGGGCAGGAGCACTGAAGCTTTCCTT.